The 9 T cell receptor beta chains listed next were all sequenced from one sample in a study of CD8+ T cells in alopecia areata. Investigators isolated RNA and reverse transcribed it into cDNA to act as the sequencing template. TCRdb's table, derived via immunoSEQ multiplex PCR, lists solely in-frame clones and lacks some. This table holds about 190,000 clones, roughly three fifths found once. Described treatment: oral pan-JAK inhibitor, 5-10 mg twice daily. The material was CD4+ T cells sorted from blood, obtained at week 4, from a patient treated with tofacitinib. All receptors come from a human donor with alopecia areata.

This CDR3 is CASSQDASGRAGDTQYF. CDR3 DNA: TGTGCCAGCAGCCAAGATGCTAGCGGGAGGGCCGGAGATACGCAGTATTTT. The genes are TRBV4-2 and TRBJ2-3; TRBD2 agrees at 12 bases. This CDR3 region has 17 residues. With 0 bases clipped from V and 5 bases from J, the junction kept 6 bases outside the gene matches. Germline V CDR1 and CDR2: LGHNA, YNFKEQ.

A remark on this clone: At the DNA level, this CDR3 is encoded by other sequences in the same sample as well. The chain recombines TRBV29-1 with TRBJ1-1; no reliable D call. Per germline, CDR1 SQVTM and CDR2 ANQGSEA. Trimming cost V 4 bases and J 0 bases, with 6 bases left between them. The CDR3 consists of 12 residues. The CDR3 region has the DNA TGCAGCGTTGGACGCATGAACACTGAAGCTTTCTTT. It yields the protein CSVGRMNTEAFF. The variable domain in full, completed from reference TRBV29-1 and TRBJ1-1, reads SAVISQKPSRDICQRGTSLTIQCQVDSQVTMMFWYRQQPGQSLTLIATANQGSEATYESGFVIDKFPISRPNLTFSTLTVSNMSPEDSSIYLCSVGRMNTEAFFGQGTRLTVV.

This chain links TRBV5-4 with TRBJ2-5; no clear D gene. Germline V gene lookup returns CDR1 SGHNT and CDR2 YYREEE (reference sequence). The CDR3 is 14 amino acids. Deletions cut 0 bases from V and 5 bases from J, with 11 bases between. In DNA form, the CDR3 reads TGTGCCAGCAGCTTGGCAGGCTTGGGGGAGACCCAGTACTTC. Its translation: CASSLAGLGETQYF.

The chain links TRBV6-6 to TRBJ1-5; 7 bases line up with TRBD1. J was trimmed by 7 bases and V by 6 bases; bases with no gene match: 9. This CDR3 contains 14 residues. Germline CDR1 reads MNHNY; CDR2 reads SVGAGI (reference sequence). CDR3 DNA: TGTGCCAGCAGCCCAGGACAGGTCTACCAGCCCCAGCATTTT. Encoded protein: CASSPGQVYQPQHF.

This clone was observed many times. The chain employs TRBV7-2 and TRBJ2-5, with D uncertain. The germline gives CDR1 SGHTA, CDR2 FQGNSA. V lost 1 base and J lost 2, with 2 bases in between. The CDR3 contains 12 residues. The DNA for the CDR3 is TGTGCCAGCAGCTTAGGACAAGAGACCCAGTACTTC. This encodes CASSLGQETQYF.

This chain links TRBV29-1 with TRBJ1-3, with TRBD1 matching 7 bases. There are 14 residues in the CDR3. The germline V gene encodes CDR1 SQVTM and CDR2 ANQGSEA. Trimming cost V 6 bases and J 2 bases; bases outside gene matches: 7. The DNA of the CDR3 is TGCAGCGTAGGAGGGACAGAACCTGGAAACACCATATATTTT. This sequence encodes CSVGGTEPGNTIYF. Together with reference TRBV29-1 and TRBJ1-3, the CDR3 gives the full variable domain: SAVISQKPSRDICQRGTSLTIQCQVDSQVTMMFWYRQQPGQSLTLIATANQGSEATYESGFVIDKFPISRPNLTFSTLTVSNMSPEDSSIYLCSVGGTEPGNTIYFGEGSWLTVV.

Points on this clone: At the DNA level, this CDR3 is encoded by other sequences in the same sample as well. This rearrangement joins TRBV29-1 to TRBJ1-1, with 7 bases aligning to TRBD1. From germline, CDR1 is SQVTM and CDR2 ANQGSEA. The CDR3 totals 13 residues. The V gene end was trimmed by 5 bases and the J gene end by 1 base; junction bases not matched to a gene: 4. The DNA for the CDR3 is TGCAGCGTTACTAGGGGGCAGAACACTGAAGCTTTCTTT. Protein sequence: CSVTRGQNTEAFF. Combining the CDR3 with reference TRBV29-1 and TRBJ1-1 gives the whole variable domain SAVISQKPSRDICQRGTSLTIQCQVDSQVTMMFWYRQQPGQSLTLIATANQGSEATYESGFVIDKFPISRPNLTFSTLTVSNMSPEDSSIYLCSVTRGQNTEAFFGQGTRLTVV.

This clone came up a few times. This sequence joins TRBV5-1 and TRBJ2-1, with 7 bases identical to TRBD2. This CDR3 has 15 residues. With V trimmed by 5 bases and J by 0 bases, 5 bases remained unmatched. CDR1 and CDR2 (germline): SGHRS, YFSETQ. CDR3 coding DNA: TGCGCCAGCAGGGAGCGGACTAGCTCCTACAATGAGCAGTTCTTC. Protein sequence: CASRERTSSYNEQFF.

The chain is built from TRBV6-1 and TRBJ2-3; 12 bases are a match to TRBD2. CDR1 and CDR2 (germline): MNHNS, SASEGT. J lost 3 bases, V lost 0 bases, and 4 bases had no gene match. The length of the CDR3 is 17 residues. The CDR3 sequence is CASSEALAGGSTDTQYF. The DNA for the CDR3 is TGTGCCAGCAGTGAAGCCCTAGCGGGAGGGAGTACAGATACGCAGTATTTT.